This T cell receptor (beta chain) was sequenced in a study of blood T cell repertoires in COVID-19. The overall study: PBMCs, B-cell-depleted T cells, or T cells were the source of the cDNA or gDNA that made up the material.

The protocol was immunoSEQ multiplex PCR, while the TCRdb copy is restricted to in-frame clones and leaves out a portion. Of hundreds of thousands of clones in the sample, approximately 90% are singletons; the top ten hold roughly a tenth. The CDR3 runs 14 residues. The V and J ends lost 1 base and 2 bases respectively, with 9 bases between them. Looked up from germline, CDR1 is SGHTA and CDR2 is FQGNSA. The age range of participants was about 18 to 100 years, with residence in more than 20 US areas. Clinical history as reported by participants underpinned cohort assignment. Recovered participants had two consecutive negative NP/OP PCR tests, healthcare professional clearance, or symptom resolution.

Sample: PBMCs or T cells enriched from blood (not recorded which). This receptor was obtained from a middle-aged woman who had recovered from COVID-19. The chain recombines TRBV7-2 with TRBJ2-7; D is perhaps TRBD1 (6 bases). The CDR3: CASSLEWTAYEQYF. In DNA form, the CDR3 reads TGTGCCAGCAGCTTAGAATGGACAGCCTACGAGCAGTACTTC.